The clone carrying this T cell receptor (beta chain) was seen at least ten times. What it binds is unknown. This entry comes from a study of T cells in Graves' hyperthyroidism and ophthalmopathy. Notes on the study in general: It was a median approximately 6.9 months before onset that the model predicted ophthalmopathy.

TCR beta CDR3 regions were amplified from RNA. The HTBI primer set served for first-round RT-PCR of the TCR CDR3. One entry per CDR3 protein, called by TCRdb with MiXCR from the multiplex PCR reads. The sample lists about 250,000 distinct CDR3 sequences; about 20% were seen once. Ophthalmopathy cases met thresholds of Clinical Activity Score at least 3, NOSPECS grade at least 4 and duration under 3 months. The study based diagnoses on clinical symptoms, serum thyroxine and TRAb, thyroid ultrasound and orbital computed tomography. PBMCs were collected from a roughly 10 ml volume of fresh peripheral blood. CDR3 length: 13 residues. Trimming stripped 5 bases from V and 3 bases from J, with 11 bases between.

This receptor was taken from a man aged 25 to 40 with Graves' ophthalmopathy. The source material was blood. The V gene is TRBV12-3 or TRBV12-4, the J gene TRBJ2-7; no clear D. For the CDR3, the DNA is TGTGCCAGCAGTCCCCTGGACCTCTACGAGCAGTACTTC. This sequence encodes CASSPLDLYEQYF.